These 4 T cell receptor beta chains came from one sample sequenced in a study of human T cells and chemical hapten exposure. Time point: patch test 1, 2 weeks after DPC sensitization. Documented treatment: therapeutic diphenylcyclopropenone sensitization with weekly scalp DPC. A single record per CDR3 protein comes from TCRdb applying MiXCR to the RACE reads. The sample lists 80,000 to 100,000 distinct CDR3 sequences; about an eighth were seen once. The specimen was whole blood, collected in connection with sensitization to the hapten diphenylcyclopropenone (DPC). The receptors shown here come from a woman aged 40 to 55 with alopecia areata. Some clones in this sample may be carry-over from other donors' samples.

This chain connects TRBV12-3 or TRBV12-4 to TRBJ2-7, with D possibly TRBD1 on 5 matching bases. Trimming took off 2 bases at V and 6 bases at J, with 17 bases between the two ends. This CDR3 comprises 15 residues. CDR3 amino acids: CASSLSKGKIGEQYF. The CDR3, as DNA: TGTGCCAGCAGTTTAAGTAAGGGGAAGATCGGCGAGCAGTACTTC.

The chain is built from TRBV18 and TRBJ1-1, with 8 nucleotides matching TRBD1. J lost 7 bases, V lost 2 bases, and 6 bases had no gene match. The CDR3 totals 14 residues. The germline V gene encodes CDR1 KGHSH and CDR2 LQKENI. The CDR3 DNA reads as TGTGCCAGCTCACCAGGACAGGGAAATGTTGAAGCTTTCTTT. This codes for CASSPGQGNVEAFF.

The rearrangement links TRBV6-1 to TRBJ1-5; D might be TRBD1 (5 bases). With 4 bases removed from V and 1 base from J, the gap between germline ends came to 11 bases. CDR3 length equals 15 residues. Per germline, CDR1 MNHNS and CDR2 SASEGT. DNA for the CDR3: TGTGCCAGCAGTGGGGGCGGCCAGAGCAATCAGCCCCAGCATTTT. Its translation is CASSGGGQSNQPQHF.

The CDR3 DNA reads TGCGCCAGCAGCCAAGATGGTCGGGGAGGCACTGAAGCTTTCTTT. Its protein product is CASSQDGRGGTEAFF. The chain has TRBV4-3 and TRBJ1-1; no clear D gene. Germline values: CDR1 LGHNA, CDR2 YSLEER. Between the trimmed V and J ends, which lost 0 bases and 4 bases, there was a span of 12 bases. The CDR3 contains 15 residues.